A single sample is the source of the 27 T cell receptor beta chains below, sequenced in a study of cytomegalovirus exposure and HLA in healthy donors. Repertoires were generated with immunoSEQ multiplex PCR, while TCRdb's copy carries only in-frame clones and drops some. The sample has roughly 250,000 clones, approximately 83% seen once; the top ten hold roughly 1.2%. The sample taken for sequencing was PBMCs. The receptors come from a woman aged 30 to 39 in good health and CMV-seropositive.

Only one count was recorded for this clone. This chain links TRBV5-1 with TRBJ2-3; TRBD2 matches 10 bases. The germline gives CDR1 SGHRS, CDR2 YFSETQ. The CDR3 is 16 amino acids. The V gene end was trimmed by 2 bases and the J gene end by 0 bases; junction bases not matched to a gene: 3. The CDR3 reads CASSLTSGTSTDTQYF. CDR3 sequence (DNA): TGCGCCAGCAGCTTAACTAGCGGGACTAGCACAGATACGCAGTATTTT.

The CDR3 coding sequence is TGTGCCAGCAGTGAGCTACAGGGGGCAGGGCCCTACGAGCAGTACTTC. This gives the protein CASSELQGAGPYEQYF. This chain uses TRBV6-1 with TRBJ2-7, with 9 bases fitting TRBD1. This CDR3 contains 16 residues. Per the germline V gene, CDR1 is MNHNS and CDR2 is SASEGT. V dropped 3 bases and J dropped 2; count of bases not matched to a gene: 8.

V usage is TRBV27 and J usage is TRBJ2-6; 10 nucleotides match TRBD1. J lost 4 bases, V lost 7 bases, and 13 bases had no gene match. CDR1 is MNHEY and CDR2 is SMNVEV in the germline V gene (reference sequence). The CDR3 has 18 residues. The CDR3 region is CASNPIGTGEGGANVLTF. CDR3 nucleotide sequence: TGTGCCAGCAACCCTATTGGGACAGGGGAGGGGGGGGCCAACGTCCTGACTTTC.

This clone is a singleton in its sample. The CDR3 sequence: CAISESDRPSPNYGYTF. CDR3 DNA sequence: TGTGCCATCAGTGAGTCGGACAGGCCATCCCCAAACTATGGCTACACCTTC. This sequence joins TRBV10-3 and TRBJ1-2, with 7 bases matching TRBD1. CDR1 and CDR2 (germline): ENHRY, SYGVKD. Germline trimming cut 0 bases from V and 2 bases from J; bases unmatched to any gene: 9. The CDR3 is made up of 17 amino acids.

V usage is TRBV5-1 and J usage is TRBJ2-5; 13 bases map to TRBD2. The CDR3 spans 15 residues. Germline CDR1 is SGHRS and CDR2 is YFSETQ. Unmatched junction bases numbered 7, after V lost 7 bases and J lost 4 bases. CDR3 sequence reads: CASHILAGGTETQYF. In nucleotides, the CDR3 is TGCGCCAGCCATATACTAGCGGGAGGGACAGAGACCCAGTACTTC.

As for this clone: This CDR3 is also generated by other DNA sequences in the sample. V and J are TRBV28 and TRBJ1-1, with D hard to call. The germline V gene encodes CDR1 MDHEN and CDR2 SYDVKM. The CDR3 runs to 14 residues. V was shortened by 3 bases and J by 0 bases, with 8 bases between the two germline ends. CDR3 amino acids: CASSLRVLNTEAFF. The CDR3 nucleotides are TGTGCCAGCAGTTTGAGGGTTTTGAACACTGAAGCTTTCTTT.

This chain joins TRBV5-1 and TRBJ2-1, with 8 bases matching TRBD2. The germline gives CDR1 SGHRS, CDR2 YFSETQ. The CDR3 totals 15 residues. V dropped 2 bases and J dropped 7; count of bases not matched to a gene: 8. CDR3 protein: CASSLVLGGENEQFF. In nucleotides, the CDR3 is TGCGCCAGCAGCTTAGTCCTCGGGGGGGAGAATGAGCAGTTCTTC. Together with reference TRBV5-1 and TRBJ2-1, the CDR3 gives the full variable domain: KAGVTQTPRYLIKTRGQQVTLSCSPISGHRSVSWYQQTPGQGLQFLFEYFSETQRNKGNFPGRFSGRQFSNSRSEMNVSTLELGDSALYLCASSLVLGGENEQFFGPGTRLTVL.

V gene TRBV28 combines with J gene TRBJ2-7, with TRBD2 identical over 8 bases. CDR3 length: 16 residues. The trim removed 5 bases at V and 4 bases at J, leaving 13 bases unmatched. Germline CDR1 MDHEN, CDR2 SYDVKM. The CDR3 region has the DNA TGTGCCAGCAGTGGTCCGAGCCGTGCGGGGGGATACGAGCAGTACTTC. It specifies CASSGPSRAGGYEQYF. The variable domain in full, with the rest retrieved from reference TRBV28 and TRBJ2-7, is DVKVTQSSRYLVKRTGEKVFLECVQDMDHENMFWYRQDPGLGLRLIYFSYDVKMKEKGDIPEGYSVSREKKERFSLILESASTNQTSMYLCASSGPSRAGGYEQYFGPGTRLTVT.

The chain is built from TRBV7-7 and TRBJ1-4, with D hard to call. The germline gives CDR1 SSHAT, CDR2 FNYEAQ (reference sequence). Trimming removed 5 bases at V and 8 bases at J, with 12 bases between. This CDR3 contains 13 residues. The CDR3 DNA is TGTGCCAGCAGCCCTCTTGCGGGCGAAAAACTGTTTTTT. Protein: CASSPLAGEKLFF.

V gene TRBV7-3 combines with J gene TRBJ2-3; D gene uncertain. Germline V lookup: CDR1 SGHTA, CDR2 FQGTGA. The CDR3 spans 15 residues. V was cut by 1 base and J by 2 bases, with 10 bases left in between. This chain's CDR3 is CASSLSGSFTDTQYF. CDR3 nucleotide sequence: TGTGCCAGCAGCTTAAGCGGATCCTTCACAGATACGCAGTATTTT.

This rearrangement joins TRBV5-1 to TRBJ2-2; a possible D gene is TRBD2 (5 bases). Germline CDR1 reads SGHRS; CDR2 reads YFSETQ. The CDR3 contains 15 residues. The V and J ends lost 0 bases and 4 bases respectively, with 10 bases between them. CDR3 nucleotide sequence: TGCGCCAGCAGCTTGGTAGCGCCGGTCACCGGGGAGCTGTTTTTT. Translating it yields CASSLVAPVTGELFF. The variable domain in full, with the rest retrieved from reference TRBV5-1 and TRBJ2-2, is KAGVTQTPRYLIKTRGQQVTLSCSPISGHRSVSWYQQTPGQGLQFLFEYFSETQRNKGNFPGRFSGRQFSNSRSEMNVSTLELGDSALYLCASSLVAPVTGELFFGEGSRLTVL.

This clone showed up just once. This sequence joins TRBV7-9 and TRBJ2-7; D perhaps matches TRBD2 (6 bases). The CDR3 runs to 15 residues. Germline assignment: CDR1 SEHNR and CDR2 FQNEAQ (reference sequence). V gave up 1 base and J gave up 5 bases, with 15 bases separating them. DNA for the CDR3: TGTGCCAGCAGCTTAGAACGGGGGTGGAACAACGAGCAGTACTTC. As protein: CASSLERGWNNEQYF.

V and J are TRBV27 and TRBJ2-7, with D possibly TRBD1 on 5 matching bases. Trimming stripped 2 bases from V and 2 bases from J, with 13 bases between. There are 15 residues in the CDR3. CDR1 and CDR2 (germline): MNHEY, SMNVEV (reference sequence). The CDR3 protein is CASSLGQGSTYEQYF. In DNA, the CDR3 is TGTGCCAGCAGTTTAGGGCAGGGAAGCACCTACGAGCAGTACTTC.

This chain links TRBV21-1 with TRBJ2-2; the table's D call, TRBD1, was not checked against the DNA. TRBV21-1 is reported as a pseudogene. The CDR3 length is 17 residues. For the CDR3, the DNA is TGTGCCAGCAGCAAAAAAGGGGGTGCGGTGAACACCGGGGAGCTGTTTTTT. Amino acids: CASSKKGGAVNTGELFF.

This sequence joins TRBV7-7 and TRBJ2-3, with 8 positions matching TRBD2. The CDR3 runs to 15 residues. With V trimmed by 2 bases and J by 5 bases, 6 bases remained unmatched. CDR1 SSHAT and CDR2 FNYEAQ come from the germline V gene (reference sequence). Here the CDR3 reads CASSLFPGGEDTQYF. CDR3 bases: TGTGCCAGCAGCTTATTTCCGGGAGGGGAAGATACGCAGTATTTT. The full variable domain, with the rest looked up from reference TRBV7-7 and TRBJ2-3, is GAGVSQSPRYKVTKRGQDVTLRCDPISSHATLYWYQQALGQGPEFLTYFNYEAQPDKSGLPSDRFSAERPEGSISTLTIQRTEQRDSAMYRCASSLFPGGEDTQYFGPGTRLTVL.

V and J are TRBV7-2 and TRBJ1-5, with D possibly matching TRBD1 (6 bases). Trimming stripped 1 base from V and 3 bases from J, with 10 bases between. The CDR3 covers 15 residues. Germline assignment: CDR1 SGHTA and CDR2 FQGNSA. The CDR3 spells CASSLEDSFNQPQHF. The CDR3, as DNA: TGTGCCAGCAGCTTAGAGGACAGTTTCAATCAGCCCCAGCATTTT.

Details on this clone: Other DNA sequences of this sample code for an identical CDR3. The chain combines TRBV9 with TRBJ2-2, with a tentative D call TRBD2 (6 bases). Germline assignment: CDR1 SGDLS and CDR2 YYNGEE. V lost 2 bases to trimming and J lost 1 base, with 6 bases between them. The CDR3 extends over 14 amino acids. CDR3 sequence (DNA): TGTGCCAGCAGCGTGGGAGGGAACACCGGGGAGCTGTTTTTT. It translates to CASSVGGNTGELFF. The whole variable domain, filled in from reference TRBV9 and TRBJ2-2, reads DSGVTQTPKHLITATGQRVTLRCSPRSGDLSVYWYQQSLDQGLQFLIQYYNGEERAKGNILERFSAQQFPDLHSELNLSSLELGDSALYFCASSVGGNTGELFFGEGSRLTVL.

The gene calls are TRBV18 and TRBJ2-5; D might be TRBD2 (5 bases). CDR3 length equals 15 residues. Germline CDR1 KGHSH, CDR2 LQKENI. The germline V and J ends were trimmed by 3 bases and 1 base, with 12 bases remaining between them. The CDR3 reads CASSPQVAGQETQYF. In DNA, the CDR3 is TGTGCCAGCTCACCTCAGGTGGCGGGCCAAGAGACCCAGTACTTC.

The chain is built from TRBV15 and TRBJ1-2; 10 nucleotides agree with TRBD1. The germline CDR1 and CDR2 sequences are LNHNV and YYDKDF (reference sequence). The CDR3 length is 15 residues. J lost 7 bases, V lost 1 base, and 6 bases had no gene match. The CDR3 sequence is CATSRVRQGAGGYTF. CDR3 nucleotides: TGTGCCACCAGCAGAGTCCGACAGGGGGCCGGTGGCTACACCTTC.

This sequence joins TRBV9 and TRBJ1-1; D possibly corresponds to TRBD1 (5 bases). CDR3 size: 15 residues. Looked up from germline, CDR1 is SGDLS and CDR2 is YYNGEE. Trimming pared 2 bases from V and 7 bases from J, leaving 18 bases between. The CDR3 protein is CASSVLSSVGGEAFF. For the CDR3, the DNA is TGTGCCAGCAGCGTTTTAAGTTCGGTGGGGGGTGAAGCTTTCTTT. Supplemented by reference TRBV9 and TRBJ1-1, the full variable domain reads DSGVTQTPKHLITATGQRVTLRCSPRSGDLSVYWYQQSLDQGLQFLIQYYNGEERAKGNILERFSAQQFPDLHSELNLSSLELGDSALYFCASSVLSSVGGEAFFGQGTRLTVV.

The V gene is TRBV10-3, the J gene TRBJ2-3; no clear D. V was shortened by 6 bases and J by 2 bases, with 15 bases between the two germline ends. Germline V gene sequence: CDR1 ENHRY, CDR2 SYGVKD. The CDR3 is made up of 15 amino acids. The CDR3 DNA reads TGTGCCATCAGATCCGGCCTATGGGCCACAGATACGCAGTATTTT. Protein: CAIRSGLWATDTQYF.

The chain uses TRBV18 and TRBJ2-2; D may be TRBD2 (6 bases). This CDR3 has 15 amino acids. Trimming left V 6 bases short and J 2 bases short, with 13 bases between. Germline V CDR1 and CDR2: KGHSH, LQKENI. The CDR3: CASSIGTLNTGELFF. CDR3 DNA sequence: TGTGCCAGCTCGATCGGGACTCTAAACACCGGGGAGCTGTTTTTT.

The gene calls are TRBV12-5 and TRBJ2-5, with TRBD1 matching 7 bases. The V gene's germline CDR1 is LGHNT and CDR2 FRNRAP. Trimming cost V 5 bases and J 3 bases; bases outside gene matches: 3. This CDR3 has 13 residues. The CDR3, as DNA: TGTGCTAGTGGTCCGACAGGGAAAGAGACCCAGTACTTC. Translation: CASGPTGKETQYF.

V and J are TRBV27 and TRBJ2-2; TRBD2 aligns across 10 bases. Germline V gives CDR1 MNHEY, CDR2 SMNVEV (reference sequence). The CDR3 totals 16 residues. Unmatched junction bases numbered 4, after V lost 4 bases and J lost 2 bases. This CDR3 is CASSSPSGRNTGELFF. CDR3 nucleotides: TGTGCCAGCAGTTCACCTAGCGGGAGAAACACCGGGGAGCTGTTTTTT.

This clone was counted a few times. The chain recombines TRBV21-1 with TRBJ2-2; TRBD1, the table's D call, was not compared with the DNA. TRBV21-1 is an annotated pseudogene. The CDR3 spans 16 residues. The CDR3 bases are TGTGCCAGCAGCAATTTTCTTGGCCAGAACACCGGGGAGCTGTTTTTT. The encoded protein is CASSNFLGQNTGELFF.

The chain uses TRBV27 and TRBJ1-3, with 9 bases matching TRBD1. The CDR3 is 16 amino acids. CDR1 is MNHEY, CDR2 SMNVEV, per germline (reference sequence). The J segment lost 2 bases and the V segment lost 4 bases, leaving 6 bases of the junction unmatched. CDR3 bases: TGTGCCAGCAGTTCCGGACAGGGGAAGGCTGGAAACACCATATATTTT. It specifies CASSSGQGKAGNTIYF.

CDR3 sequence: CASSSYSGTGETQYF. DNA for the CDR3: TGTGCCAGCAGCTCATATAGCGGGACCGGAGAGACCCAGTACTTC. The chain is built from TRBV7-9 and TRBJ2-5; 8 bases are a match to TRBD2. The germline gives CDR1 SEHNR, CDR2 FQNEAQ (reference sequence). The V segment lost 4 bases and the J segment 4 bases; nucleotides outside the gene matches: 8. CDR3 size: 15 residues.